One and the same sample provided the 31 T cell receptor beta chains below, sequenced in a study of blood T cell repertoires in COVID-19. TCRdb keeps only in-frame clones here, not all; method: immunoSEQ multiplex PCR. The sample consists of some 460,000 clones, about 90% of them appearing once. Sample: PBMCs or T cells enriched from blood (not recorded which). The receptors originated from a woman younger than 30 with acute COVID-19.

This clone was observed a handful of times. This rearrangement joins TRBV28 to TRBJ1-1, with D hard to call. The CDR3 covers 17 residues. Germline-derived CDR1 and CDR2 are MDHEN and SYDVKM. The V end was cut by 3 bases, the J end by 1 base, with 18 bases between. CDR3 amino acids: CASSFLGEYGPNTEAFF. The CDR3 nucleotides read TGTGCCAGCAGTTTTCTTGGGGAGTACGGTCCGAACACTGAAGCTTTCTTT.

The chain employs TRBV5-5 and TRBJ2-7; D ambiguous. The germline V gene encodes CDR1 SGHKS and CDR2 YYEKEE (reference sequence). The CDR3 sequence is 14 residues long. Trimming pared 0 bases from V and 3 bases from J, leaving 10 bases between. CDR3 protein: CASSLVAENYEQYF. The CDR3 nucleotides read TGTGCCAGCAGCTTGGTAGCAGAAAACTACGAGCAGTACTTC.

This chain joins TRBV10-3 and TRBJ1-2; TRBD1 matches 7 bases. In germline, CDR1 is ENHRY, CDR2 SYGVKD. This CDR3 has 14 amino acids. The trim removed 2 bases at V and 7 bases at J, leaving 7 bases unmatched. The CDR3 DNA is TGTGCCATCAGTGAGAAAGACAGGGAGCGTGGCTACACCTTC. Translation gives CAISEKDRERGYTF.

This clone was recorded only once. This chain uses TRBV5-6 with TRBJ2-7; 7 bases align to TRBD2. The trim removed 4 bases at V and 3 bases at J, leaving 10 bases unmatched. The germline V gene encodes CDR1 SGHDT and CDR2 YYEEEE. The CDR3 is 15 amino acids. DNA of the CDR3: TGTGCCAGCAGCGAAACGGGGGGAAGGTTCTACGAGCAGTACTTC. Its protein is CASSETGGRFYEQYF.

CDR3 region: CASSSMTANTGELFF. The CDR3 DNA is TGTGCCAGCAGCTCTATGACAGCGAACACCGGGGAGCTGTTTTTT. This rearrangement joins TRBV5-4 to TRBJ2-2; weak D call: TRBD1 (5 bases). V shed 3 bases and J shed 0 bases, with 9 bases lying between them. Germline V CDR1 and CDR2: SGHNT, YYREEE (reference sequence). The CDR3 is made up of 15 amino acids.

The chain joins TRBV7-8 to TRBJ2-7; D possibly corresponds to TRBD1 (5 bases). Per germline, CDR1 SGHVS and CDR2 FQNEAQ. V lost 4 bases, J lost 2 bases, and 15 bases lay in between. CDR3 length: 15 amino acids. CDR3 in DNA: TGTGCCAGCAGCTCCCCCTCTGGGGCAGCCTACGAGCAGTACTTC. Translated: CASSSPSGAAYEQYF.

V is TRBV19 and J is TRBJ1-2; D is uncertain. Trimming pared 0 bases from V and 4 bases from J, leaving 9 bases between. CDR1 and CDR2 from the germline V gene are LNHDA and SQIVND (reference sequence). The CDR3 is made up of 14 amino acids. The CDR3 region has the DNA TGTGCCAGTAGTATAGAGGGAGGACCCTATGGCTACACCTTC. It codes for CASSIEGGPYGYTF.

The sample holds one count of this clone. The chain employs TRBV11-2 and TRBJ1-2; D possibly corresponds to TRBD1 (5 bases). This CDR3 region has 20 residues. Germline CDR1 reads SGHAT; CDR2 reads FQNNGV. Trimming cost V 0 bases and J 2 bases, with 25 bases left between them. CDR3 in amino acids: CASSLDGRRGETERNYGYTF. The CDR3 DNA follows: TGTGCCAGCAGCTTAGATGGAAGGCGGGGGGAGACAGAAAGAAACTATGGCTACACCTTC.

The V call is TRBV7-2, the J call TRBJ2-1, with 7 bases identical to TRBD2. This CDR3 comprises 17 residues. Losses at the gene ends were 4 bases for V and 3 bases for J; bases not matched to a gene: 12. CDR1 is SGHTA and CDR2 is FQGNSA in the germline V gene. The CDR3 nucleotides are TGTGCCAGCAGCTATATAGGGCTTGGGGGGGGCTACAATGAGCAGTTCTTC. It specifies CASSYIGLGGGYNEQFF.

The rearrangement uses TRBV28 and TRBJ1-2, with 10 bases that match TRBD1. The CDR3 covers 15 residues. The germline V gene encodes CDR1 MDHEN and CDR2 SYDVKM. With 7 bases clipped from V and 8 bases from J, the junction kept 13 bases outside the gene matches. The CDR3 reads CASNSPGQGIGGYTF. The CDR3 DNA reads TGTGCCAGCAATTCTCCGGGACAGGGGATAGGGGGCTACACCTTC.

This chain joins TRBV9 and TRBJ2-1, with 7 bases aligning to TRBD1. The CDR3 runs to 16 residues. CDR1 and CDR2 from the germline V gene are SGDLS and YYNGEE. The V gene end was trimmed by 0 bases and the J gene end by 1 base; junction bases not matched to a gene: 4. The CDR3 loop reads CASSVAGDSSYNEQFF. The CDR3, as DNA: TGTGCCAGCAGCGTAGCAGGGGACAGTTCCTACAATGAGCAGTTCTTC.

The rearrangement links TRBV10-1 to TRBJ2-7; 12 bases align to TRBD2. The trim removed 2 bases at V and 7 bases at J, leaving 6 bases unmatched. Looked up from germline, CDR1 is WNHNN and CDR2 is SYGVQD (reference sequence). The CDR3 contains 15 residues. CDR3 loop: CASSEVSSGRGEQYF. The CDR3 DNA follows: TGCGCCAGCAGTGAGGTGTCTAGCGGGAGGGGTGAGCAGTACTTC.

The V gene is TRBV6-2 or TRBV6-3, the J gene TRBJ2-7; TRBD2 matches at 10 bases. The germline V gene has CDR1 MNHEY and CDR2 SVGEGT. V shed 5 bases and J 9 bases; nucleotides not matched to a gene: 19. This CDR3 contains 17 residues. As DNA, the CDR3 is TGTGCCAGCAGTACGGGCCTAGGGGGACTAGCGACGGCCAGGCAGTACTTC. It encodes CASSTGLGGLATARQYF.

CDR3 residues: CASSLGQGAGGLWETQYF. CDR3 sequence (DNA): TGTGCCAGCAGCTTGGGGCAGGGGGCCGGGGGTCTTTGGGAGACCCAGTACTTC. The V call is TRBV5-5, the J call TRBJ2-5, with 8 bases that match TRBD1. CDR3 size: 18 residues. CDR1 is SGHKS, CDR2 YYEKEE, per germline (reference sequence). V was pared by 0 bases and J by 5 bases, with 15 bases of the junction left unmatched.

Comment on this clone: This sequence may be a read error, since a much larger clone differs from it by one base. The V and J genes are TRBV6-5 and TRBJ1-2; 9 positions match TRBD1. CDR3 size: 13 residues. V lost 4 bases and J lost 4; bases outside the gene matches: 1. Germline V lookup: CDR1 MNHEY, CDR2 SVGAGI. DNA for the CDR3: TGTGCCAGCAGTTTGACAGGGGGCTATGGCTACACCTTC. This codes for CASSLTGGYGYTF.

This clone has just a few counts. The chain couples TRBV2 to TRBJ1-2; maybe TRBD1 (5 bases). Trimming shortened V by 4 bases and J by 9 bases, and 15 bases separated the two germline ends. Germline V gene sequence: CDR1 SNHLY, CDR2 FYNNEI. This CDR3 is built from 13 residues. The CDR3 region has the DNA TGTGCCAGCAGTGTGGTATGGGGGGATCGCTACACCTTC. It specifies CASSVVWGDRYTF.

The J gene is TRBJ1-5, the V gene TRBV7-9; TRBD1 matches 9 bases. V gave up 2 bases and J gave up 12 bases; unmatched junction bases: 5. The CDR3 length is 13 residues. Germline assignment: CDR1 SEHNR and CDR2 FQNEAQ (reference sequence). CDR3 in amino acids: CASSLQGQGDQHF. DNA of the CDR3: TGTGCCAGCAGCTTACAGGGACAGGGTGACCAGCATTTT.

CDR3 sequence (DNA): TGTGCCTGGAGTGTACTGGGGGCGGCCTACAATGAGCAGTTCTTC. The encoded protein is CAWSVLGAAYNEQFF. The V gene is TRBV30, the J gene TRBJ2-1; TRBD1 is a possible D gene (6 bases). The length of the CDR3 is 15 residues. Trimming pared 0 bases from V and 2 bases from J, leaving 11 bases between. Germline values: CDR1 GTSNPN, CDR2 SVGIG (reference sequence).

The chain carries TRBV9 and TRBJ1-3, with no clear D. The CDR3 extends over 13 amino acids. V dropped 0 bases and J dropped 5 bases, with 6 bases sitting between them. Per germline, CDR1 SGDLS and CDR2 YYNGEE. The CDR3 nucleotides read TGTGCCAGCAGCGTAGTCGGGAGAAACACCATATATTTT. Amino acids: CASSVVGRNTIYF. Drawing the rest from reference TRBV9 and TRBJ1-3, the complete variable domain is DSGVTQTPKHLITATGQRVTLRCSPRSGDLSVYWYQQSLDQGLQFLIQYYNGEERAKGNILERFSAQQFPDLHSELNLSSLELGDSALYFCASSVVGRNTIYFGEGSWLTVV.

The chain combines TRBV9 with TRBJ2-2; D is possibly TRBD1 (5 bases). V lost 3 bases, J lost 1 base, and 13 bases lay in between. CDR1 is SGDLS and CDR2 is YYNGEE in the germline V gene. The CDR3 is 16 residues long. The CDR3, as DNA: TGTGCCAGCAGCGGATCAGGGATGCAGAACACCGGGGAGCTGTTTTTT. As protein: CASSGSGMQNTGELFF.

This chain joins TRBV3-1 (or the pseudogene TRBV3-2) and TRBJ2-1; no clear D gene. Trimming stripped 0 bases from V and 11 bases from J, with 11 bases between. CDR1 and CDR2 from the germline V gene are LGHDT and YNNKEL (reference sequence). CDR3 length: 13 amino acids. The CDR3: CASSQDDTIKQFF. The CDR3 bases are TGTGCCAGCAGCCAAGACGATACTATTAAGCAGTTCTTC.

The V gene is TRBV7-2, the J gene TRBJ1-3; 8 bases map to TRBD1. CDR3 length: 18 amino acids. Germline lookup yields CDR1 SGHTA and CDR2 FQGNSA. V lost 6 bases and J lost 7; bases outside the gene matches: 20. Here the CDR3 reads CASSLWAGGSYKKNTIYF. CDR3 in DNA: TGTGCCAGCAGTCTATGGGCAGGGGGCTCTTATAAGAAGAACACCATATATTTT.

This clone was detected once. The rearrangement joins TRBV7-2 to TRBJ2-3; D ambiguous. The CDR3 sequence is 16 residues long. The V end lost 3 bases, the J end lost 1 base, and 14 bases lay between the germline ends. CDR1 is SGHTA, CDR2 FQGNSA, per germline. The CDR3 DNA reads as TGTGCCAGCAGCTTGCGTCCCGTATCGGGCACAGATACGCAGTATTTT. Protein product: CASSLRPVSGTDTQYF.

This clone was seen only a few times. The chain carries TRBV28 and TRBJ2-7; D is possibly TRBD1 (6 bases). CDR3 length equals 16 residues. The germline V and J ends were trimmed by 2 bases and 2 bases, with 16 bases remaining between them. Germline V CDR1 and CDR2: MDHEN, SYDVKM. The CDR3 here is CASSLRSWDKPYEQYF. Here the CDR3 DNA reads TGTGCCAGCAGTTTACGCTCTTGGGACAAGCCCTACGAGCAGTACTTC.

V and J are TRBV6-2 or TRBV6-3 and TRBJ2-4; 9 bases line up with TRBD1. Germline V gene sequence: CDR1 MNHEY, CDR2 SVGEGT. The length of the CDR3 is 17 residues. With 0 bases clipped from V and 8 bases from J, the junction kept 11 bases outside the gene matches. CDR3 sequence: CASSYSMSGTGLDIQYF. The CDR3 DNA reads TGTGCCAGCAGTTACTCGATGTCTGGGACAGGGCTTGACATTCAGTACTTC.

The rearrangement uses TRBV7-2 and TRBJ1-1, with TRBD1 matching 7 bases. V was clipped by 6 bases and J by 1 base; unmatched bases: 2. This CDR3 has 13 amino acids. Germline V lookup: CDR1 SGHTA, CDR2 FQGNSA. The CDR3 reads CASRTGRNTEAFF. Here the CDR3 DNA reads TGTGCCAGCAGGACAGGGAGGAACACTGAAGCTTTCTTT.

The table lists this clone with many counts. This chain links TRBV27 with TRBJ1-5; tentatively, D is TRBD1 (5 bases). V was trimmed by 0 bases and J by 4 bases, leaving 19 bases between them. Germline V gene data show CDR1 as MNHEY and CDR2 as SMNVEV (reference sequence). This CDR3 spans 18 amino acids. The CDR3 is CASSLSLREQEANQPQHF. As DNA, the CDR3 is TGTGCCAGCAGTTTATCCCTACGCGAACAGGAAGCGAATCAGCCCCAGCATTTT.

Only a few counts were recorded for this clone. J is TRBJ2-2 and V is TRBV12-5; D may be TRBD2 (7 bases). CDR3 size: 15 residues. Per the germline V gene, CDR1 is LGHNT and CDR2 is FRNRAP. V was cut by 4 bases and J by 5 bases, with 14 bases left in between. CDR3 nucleotide sequence: TGTGCTAGTGGTTCCATACAGGGAGGGACCGGGGAGCTGTTTTTT. This codes for CASGSIQGGTGELFF.

The chain links TRBV5-6 to TRBJ1-3; 8 positions match TRBD1. Germline V lookup: CDR1 SGHDT, CDR2 YYEEEE. V lost 2 bases, J lost 0 bases, and 10 bases stayed unmatched. The CDR3 is 18 residues long. CDR3 region: CASSFGGQARLSGNTIYF. The CDR3 region has the DNA TGTGCCAGCAGCTTTGGGGGACAGGCCAGACTCTCTGGAAACACCATATATTTT. Looking up the rest from reference TRBV5-6 and TRBJ1-3 gives the full variable domain: DAGVTQSPTHLIKTRGQQVTLRCSPKSGHDTVSWYQQALGQGPQFIFQYYEEEERQRGNFPDRFSGHQFPNYSSELNVNALLLGDSALYLCASSFGGQARLSGNTIYFGEGSWLTVV.

This rearrangement joins TRBV5-4 to TRBJ2-5, with TRBD2 matching over 14 bases. Germline lookup yields CDR1 SGHNT and CDR2 YYREEE (reference sequence). V was pared by 4 bases and J by 7 bases, with 9 bases of the junction left unmatched. The CDR3 consists of 16 residues. The CDR3 reads CASSHTGTSGSLTQYF. CDR3 DNA: TGTGCCAGCAGCCATACCGGGACTAGCGGGAGTTTGACCCAGTACTTC.

V usage is TRBV11-3 and J usage is TRBJ2-7; 7 nucleotides align to TRBD2. CDR3 length equals 15 residues. Germline V CDR1 and CDR2: SGHNT, YENEEA. V lost 1 base to trimming and J lost 2 bases; unmatched junction nucleotides: 5. In DNA, the CDR3 is TGTGCCAGCAGCTTAGGGGGGGGAAGTGCCTACGAGCAGTACTTC. Amino acids: CASSLGGGSAYEQYF.